This entry lists 11 T cell receptor beta chains sequenced from one sample in a study of PD-1 blockade in classical Hodgkin lymphoma (dated by TCRdb to about 2020). Read against the paper, the sample's time point label means: cycle 1 day 1 (C1D1), immediately before nivolumab initiation. Every trial patient had relapsed after autologous stem cell transplantation, and cohorts A, B and C differed in prior brentuximab vedotin exposure. Library prep was done by the immunoSEQ multiplex PCR assay. In TCRdb, the immuneACCESS table is reduced to in-frame sequences with V and J assigned. These tables do not hold every clone; where another copy was compared, an unresolved V gene accounts for under half, and the others remain unexplained. The sample has about 41,000 clones on record, over 60% of them singletons. The top ten constitute about 20% of the sample. The input for sequencing was peripheral blood mononuclear cells (PBMCs), taken at baseline. These receptors were collected from a human donor with classical Hodgkin lymphoma.

This sequence joins TRBV5-1 and TRBJ1-1, with 7 bases matching TRBD1. The V and J ends lost 1 base and 1 base, in that order; junction bases with no gene match: 1. CDR3 length: 14 amino acids. CDR1 is SGHRS, CDR2 YFSETQ, per germline. CDR3 in amino acids: CASSLYRGNTEAFF. The CDR3 nucleotides read TGCGCCAGCAGCTTGTACAGGGGGAACACTGAAGCTTTCTTT.

This chain uses TRBV6-5 with TRBJ2-3, with D perhaps matching TRBD2 (5 bases). CDR1 and CDR2 from the germline V gene are MNHEY and SVGAGI. Trimming stripped 4 bases from V and 10 bases from J, with 9 bases between. This CDR3 spans 11 amino acids. CDR3 sequence: CASSWGSAQYF. CDR3 nucleotides: TGTGCCAGCAGTTGGGGTAGCGCGCAGTATTTT.

The chain employs TRBV5-6 and TRBJ1-5, with unresolved D. The CDR3 covers 15 residues. V was pared by 0 bases and J by 0 bases, with 7 bases between. Germline CDR1 reads SGHDT; CDR2 reads YYEEEE. The CDR3 DNA is TGTGCCAGCAGCTTGGGCACGTTTAGCAATCAGCCCCAGCATTTT. Translation: CASSLGTFSNQPQHF.

In its sample, this clone was seen once. Distinct nucleotide sequences in the sample also encode this CDR3. This chain joins TRBV5-1 and TRBJ2-7; 7 nucleotides align to TRBD2. CDR3 length: 13 residues. Trimming took 2 bases from V and 6 from J; bases not matched to a gene: 5. CDR1 and CDR2 from the germline V gene are SGHRS and YFSETQ. DNA for the CDR3: TGCGCCAGCAGCTTAGGGAGGGCCGGCGAGCAGTACTTC. Amino acids: CASSLGRAGEQYF.

The V call is TRBV11-3, the J call TRBJ1-1; 8 bases are a match to TRBD1. V shed 1 base, J shed 5 bases, and the junction held 6 bases outside the gene matches. This CDR3 is built from 15 residues. Germline loops: CDR1 SGHNT, CDR2 YENEEA. The CDR3 here is CASSLVQGARTEAFF. As DNA, the CDR3 is TGTGCCAGCAGCTTAGTCCAGGGGGCGCGTACTGAAGCTTTCTTT.

V is TRBV27 and J is TRBJ1-2; D remains unclear. Germline V CDR1 and CDR2: MNHEY, SMNVEV (reference sequence). CDR3 length: 13 amino acids. Trimming cost V 6 bases and J 4 bases, with 12 bases left between them. In DNA form, the CDR3 reads TGTGCCAGCAGCACGTCAGTAACCTATGGCTACACCTTC. The encoded protein is CASSTSVTYGYTF.

The rearrangement links TRBV18 to TRBJ2-1; tentatively, D is TRBD1 (5 bases). Looked up from germline, CDR1 is KGHSH and CDR2 is LQKENI. V was clipped by 6 bases and J by 4 bases, with 13 bases between them. The CDR3 is 14 residues long. CDR3 protein: CASSPQGAYNEQFF. DNA for the CDR3: TGTGCCAGCTCCCCTCAAGGGGCGTACAATGAGCAGTTCTTC.

V usage is TRBV6-1 and J usage is TRBJ1-1; the D is unclear. The CDR3 loop spans 13 amino acids. The V gene's germline CDR1 is MNHNS and CDR2 SASEGT. V shed 5 bases and J shed 3 bases, with 10 bases lying between them. The CDR3 loop is CASSPYPYTEAFF. The CDR3, as DNA: TGTGCCAGCAGTCCCTACCCGTACACTGAAGCTTTCTTT.

The chain has TRBV6-5 and TRBJ2-7, with 7 positions matching TRBD1. V was pared by 4 bases and J by 2 bases, with 11 bases of the junction left unmatched. The CDR3 totals 16 residues. Per the germline V gene, CDR1 is MNHEY and CDR2 is SVGAGI. CDR3 in amino acids: CASSSPSDRLAYEQYF. CDR3 DNA sequence: TGTGCCAGCAGTTCCCCTTCGGACAGGTTAGCCTACGAGCAGTACTTC.

The genes are TRBV28 and TRBJ2-1, with 8 bases identical to TRBD2. Germline-derived CDR1 and CDR2 are MDHEN and SYDVKM. The CDR3 consists of 14 residues. V lost 6 bases to trimming and J lost 2 bases; unmatched junction nucleotides: 3. As DNA, the CDR3 is TGTGCCAGCAGCGAGGGACTAGCCTACAATGAGCAGTTCTTC. Its translation is CASSEGLAYNEQFF. Drawing the rest from reference TRBV28 and TRBJ2-1, the complete variable domain is DVKVTQSSRYLVKRTGEKVFLECVQDMDHENMFWYRQDPGLGLRLIYFSYDVKMKEKGDIPEGYSVSREKKERFSLILESASTNQTSMYLCASSEGLAYNEQFFGPGTRLTVL.

The chain recombines TRBV12-5 with TRBJ1-2; 7 bases are shared with TRBD1. V shed 3 bases, J shed 4 bases, and the junction held 5 bases outside the gene matches. The CDR3 runs to 14 residues. Per germline, CDR1 LGHNT and CDR2 FRNRAP. CDR3 nucleotides: TGTGCTAGTGGTTTCCGGGACAGTCTCTATGGCTACACCTTC. Amino acid sequence: CASGFRDSLYGYTF.